Below, 6 T cell receptor beta chains from the same sample are listed, as sequenced in a study of post-analysis software for immune sequencing data. Study-wide results and caveats: TRBV segments more frequent in patients than in controls numbered five and included TRBV5-6, TRBV5-1 and TRBV20-1.

No antigen is known for these receptors. TCR beta cDNA libraries had unique molecular identifiers. Each CDR3 protein is one row after TCRdb ran MiXCR on the PCR reads. The table lists about 770,000 distinct CDR3 sequences, around 46% of them singletons. Sequenced sample: blood. Every receptor here comes from a girl aged 10 to 17 with multiple sclerosis.

The chain joins TRBV30 to TRBJ2-1, with D possibly being TRBD1 (5 bases). Germline V gene data show CDR1 as GTSNPN and CDR2 as SVGIG (reference sequence). The CDR3 has 15 amino acids. The ends were cut back, 2 bases at V and 2 bases at J, with 13 bases in the middle. CDR3 nucleotide sequence: TGTGCCTGGAGTAAGGGCAGGGTGACCTACAATGAGCAGTTCTTC. Translating gives CAWSKGRVTYNEQFF.

The genes are TRBV30 and TRBJ1-2; no clear D gene. Germline CDR1 and CDR2: GTSNPN and SVGIG (reference sequence). The CDR3 contains 12 residues. Trimming left V 2 bases short and J 4 bases short, with 8 bases between. This CDR3 is CAWSSQLYGYTF. The CDR3 DNA follows: TGTGCCTGGAGTTCCCAGCTCTATGGCTACACCTTC. Variable domain in full (rest from reference TRBV30 and TRBJ1-2): SQTIHQWPATLVQPVGSPLSLECTVEGTSNPNLYWYRQAAGRGLQLLFYSVGIGQISSEVPQNLSASRPQDRQFILSSKKLLLSDSGFYLCAWSSQLYGYTFGSGTRLTVV.

Turning to this clonotype: This sequence may be a read error, since a much larger clone differs from it by one base. J is TRBJ2-5 and V is TRBV5-4, with a tentative D call TRBD2 (6 bases). Trimming removed 5 bases from V and 0 bases from J, with 11 bases in between. Germline loops: CDR1 SGHNT, CDR2 YYREEE (reference sequence). The CDR3 totals 14 residues. The CDR3 coding sequence is TGTGCCAGCAGGCGGGGCAACAACCAAGAGACCCAGTACTTC. It translates to CASRRGNNQETQYF.

This chain links TRBV28 with TRBJ2-1, with D perhaps matching TRBD1 (5 bases). CDR1 and CDR2 (germline): MDHEN, SYDVKM. The germline V and J ends were trimmed by 2 bases and 5 bases, with 13 bases remaining between them. The CDR3 extends over 15 amino acids. The DNA for the CDR3 is TGTGCCAGCAGTTTAAGAACAGGTAACCACAATGAGCAGTTCTTC. Its protein is CASSLRTGNHNEQFF.

The chain employs TRBV6-2 or TRBV6-3 and TRBJ2-5; TRBD1 agrees at 9 bases. V was pared by 5 bases and J by 2 bases, with 6 bases of the junction left unmatched. The CDR3 totals 15 residues. Germline V CDR1 and CDR2: MNHEY, SVGEGT. The CDR3 nucleotides are TGTGCCAGCAGTGACGGACAGGGGCGGCAAGAGACCCAGTACTTC. This sequence encodes CASSDGQGRQETQYF.

The chain recombines TRBV7-3 with TRBJ2-1; TRBD2 agrees at 14 bases. The CDR3 spans 15 residues. V shed 4 bases, J shed 8 bases, and the junction held 4 bases outside the gene matches. In germline, CDR1 is SGHTA, CDR2 FQGTGA. The CDR3, as DNA: TGTGCCAGCAGCTCGGGACTAGCGGGAGTCGATGAGCAGTTCTTC. It translates to CASSSGLAGVDEQFF. Filled out from reference TRBV7-3 and TRBJ2-1, the complete variable domain reads GAGVSQTPSNKVTEKGKYVELRCDPISGHTALYWYRQSLGQGPEFLIYFQGTGAADDSGLPNDRFFAVRPEGSVSTLKIQRTERGDSAVYLCASSSGLAGVDEQFFGPGTRLTVL.